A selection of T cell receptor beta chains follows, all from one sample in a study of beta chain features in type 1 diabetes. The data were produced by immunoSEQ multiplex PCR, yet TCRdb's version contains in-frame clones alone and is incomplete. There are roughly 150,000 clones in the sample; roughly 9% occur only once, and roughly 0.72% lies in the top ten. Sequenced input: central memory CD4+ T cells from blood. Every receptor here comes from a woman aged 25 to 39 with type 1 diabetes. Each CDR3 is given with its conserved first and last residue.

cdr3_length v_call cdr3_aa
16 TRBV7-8 CASSPLAGGATGELFF
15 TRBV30 CAWRLATTNTGELFF
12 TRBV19 CASSTEAQPQHF
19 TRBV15 CATSRSLDRGFSYNQPQHF
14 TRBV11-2 CASSLGLAGLEQYF
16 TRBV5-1 CASSPVAGANTGELFF
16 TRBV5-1 CASSLERREGRETQYF
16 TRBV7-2 CASSRMADRGVYEQYF
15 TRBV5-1 CASSSGLEVTNEQFF
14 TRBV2 CASSERQVNYGYTF
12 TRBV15 CATSTGPYEQYF
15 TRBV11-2 CASSYRQGGIYEQYF
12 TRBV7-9 CASSLNAGGPRF
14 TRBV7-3 CASSSSGMNTEAFF
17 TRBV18 CASSPNLAGISYNEQFF
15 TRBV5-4 CASSLTSGRTDTQYF
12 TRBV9 CASSNTGTEAFF
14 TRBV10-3 CAISEPQFQETQYF
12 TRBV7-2 CASSGQYSEAFF
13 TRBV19 CASGGEGNTEAFF
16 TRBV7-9 CASSLGIDRAIYGYTF
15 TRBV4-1 CASSPRTGVGETQYF
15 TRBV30 CAWSVPGSGANVLTF
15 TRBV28 CASKRTVPAYNEQFF
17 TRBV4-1 CASSLRVSDTVSYEQYF
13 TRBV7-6 CASSLEGRAGYTF
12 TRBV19 CASSIFGEEQFF
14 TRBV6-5 CASIWTGASREQYF
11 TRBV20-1 CSASRADTQYF
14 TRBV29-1 CSVAGTGDDQPQHF
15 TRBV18 CASSPWGGGDEKLFF
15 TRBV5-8 CASSFLSGRAGELFF
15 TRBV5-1 CASSLDRVRTDTQYF
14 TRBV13 CASSLEQGGSGYTF
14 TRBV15 CATSSPTNTGELFF
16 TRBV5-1 CASSPGLGQSSYEQYF
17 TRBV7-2 CASSLADSGISYNEQFF
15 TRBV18 CASSPPATSEETQYF
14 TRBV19 CASSRTDSTLEQYF
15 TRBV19 CATLDRASANTEAFF
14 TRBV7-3 CASSSLAGSDTQYF
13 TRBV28 CASNSGAYNEQFF
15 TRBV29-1 CSVAASGINYNEQFF
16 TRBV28 CASSRGLAGIQETQYF
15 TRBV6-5 CASSRDREMYTEAFF
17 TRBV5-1 CASSLVGRGAGANVLTF
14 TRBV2 CASSIDGSRQPQHF
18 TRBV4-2 CASSQAFRAGGNTGELFF
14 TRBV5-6 CASSVADTRNIQYF
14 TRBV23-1 CASSPSGQNQPQHF
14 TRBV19 CASSIGSLRNIQYF
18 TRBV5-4 CASSLRRLTSGSGNIQYF
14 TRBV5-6 CASSLLELYGEQFF
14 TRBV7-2 CASSLNLRYNEQFF
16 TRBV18 CASSWAGESSYNEQFF
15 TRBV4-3 CASSQGAGKYNEQFF
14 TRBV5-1 CASSPSGVVGGYTF
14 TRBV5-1 CASFLNSGTDTQYF
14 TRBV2 CASSEGRGLETQYF
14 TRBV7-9 CASSPQGGNNEQFF